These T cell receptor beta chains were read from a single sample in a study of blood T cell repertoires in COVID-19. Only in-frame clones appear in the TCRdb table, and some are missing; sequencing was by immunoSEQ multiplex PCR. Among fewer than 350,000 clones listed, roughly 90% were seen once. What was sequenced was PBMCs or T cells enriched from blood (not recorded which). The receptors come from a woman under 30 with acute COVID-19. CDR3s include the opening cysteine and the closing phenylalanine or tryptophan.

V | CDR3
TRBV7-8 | CASSLVRTGTNEQFF
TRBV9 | CASSVETGFGEKLFF
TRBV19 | CASRQGNTDTQYF
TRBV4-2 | CASSISATGELFF
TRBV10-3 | CAISESPGLGNNEQFF
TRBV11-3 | CASSQATDTQYF
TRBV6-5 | CASSYSPGTDYGYTF
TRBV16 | CASSHLSGGSTEAFF
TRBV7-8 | CASSPRGGANNQPQHF
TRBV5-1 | CASSRTGGDQPQHF
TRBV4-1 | CASSQGQGPPYNEQFF
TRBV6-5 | CASSLTGKNTEAFF
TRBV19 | CASNEGQLNNSPLHF
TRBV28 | CASSLLAEASQPQHF
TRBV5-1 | CASSLGQGGEQYF
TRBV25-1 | CASSVGRTGPLHF
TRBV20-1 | CSASKGRALFGYTF
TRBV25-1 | CASSGGRFGPQHF
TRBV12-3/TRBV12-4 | CASSFKRGTEAFF
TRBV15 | CATSLTGDRAFDTQYF
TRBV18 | CASSPGTVYQPQHF
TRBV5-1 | CASTQLNPFSATNEKLFF
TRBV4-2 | CASSQAGTGGLTDTQYF
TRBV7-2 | CASSLSAGSADTQYF
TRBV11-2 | CASSSTGYGTDTQYF
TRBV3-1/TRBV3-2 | CASSQDQRDTQYF
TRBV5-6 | CASSFTGRGYQETQYF
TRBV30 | CAWGPGQALGYTF
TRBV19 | CATHEQGIYGYTF